This TCR beta chain is drawn from a study of cytomegalovirus exposure and HLA in healthy donors. At the level of the study: The Caucasian-associated ancestry cluster held under 90% of roughly 400 genotyped donors.

Germline V CDR1 and CDR2: SGHRS, YFSETQ. V was clipped by 4 bases and J by 10 bases, with 21 bases between them. This CDR3 has 15 residues. Researchers ran the PCR with 60 Vbeta and 13 Jbeta primers. Clones were sequenced by immunoSEQ multiplex PCR, and TCRdb holds only the in-frame ones, with some missing. The data hold about 93,000 clones, with approximately 83% observed a single time. The chain combines TRBV5-1 with TRBJ2-1; no definite D call. The material sequenced was PBMCs. This clonotype was sampled from a man between 45 and 60 years old in good health and CMV-seronegative. The CDR3 DNA sequence: TGCGCCAGCAGCGTAGGCCGCGGCGCCAGTGAGGAGCAGTTCTTC. The encoded protein is CASSVGRGASEEQFF.